The source of this T cell receptor (beta chain) is a study of identical twins. A template switching step contributed a universal primer site, while unique molecular identifiers were present in the cDNA. TCRdb passed the 5' RACE reads through MiXCR, listing each CDR3 protein once. The top ten hold 3% of the sample, which has some 560,000 distinct CDR3 sequences, roughly 9.9% seen once. This clonotype has ten or more counts. The V gene's germline CDR1 is ENHRY and CDR2 SYGVKD. The CDR3 has 13 residues. The V end lost 3 bases, the J end lost 4 bases, and 9 bases lay between the germline ends. These sequences were also reported in another study, on yellow fever vaccine responses in identical twins.

Source material: PBMCs. The chain recombines TRBV10-3 with TRBJ1-2; D gene unclear. The receptor comes from a woman aged 18-29 years in good health. In DNA form, the CDR3 reads TGTGCCATCAGTGACCGACGTCTCTATGGCTACACCTTC. This codes for CAISDRRLYGYTF.